The following is a TCR beta chain sequence with its context. Original processing notes: Using reference gene primer amplification, nucleated cell counts were estimated. Profiled with immunoSEQ multiplex PCR; TCRdb holds only in-frame clones, not every one. V and J calls plus clone size are reproduced from that table; the DNA served to infer D and trimming. The sample includes 110,000 or so clones, roughly 85% of them seen just once. The V gene lost 4 bases and the J gene lost 2 bases, with 8 bases spanning the gap. The CDR3 runs to 13 residues. Germline values: CDR1 SGDLS, CDR2 YYNGEE. This sample stems from a study of blood T cell repertoires in COVID-19. Overall study: Acute and convalescent COVID-19 samples came from the United States, Italy and Spain. T cells, B-cell-depleted T cells, or PBMCs provided the cDNA or gDNA that served as material.

This rearrangement joins TRBV9 to TRBJ2-3; no clear D gene. The receptor's source is a man between 35 and 55 years old with acute or convalescent COVID-19. Sequences were obtained from peripheral blood. CDR3 loop: CASSLMYTDTQYF. Here the CDR3 DNA reads TGTGCCAGCAGCCTAATGTACACAGATACGCAGTATTTT.